This T cell receptor beta chain comes out of a study of stem cell transplantation in POMP-related autoinflammatory disease. Overall study: The study hypothesized thymoproteasome defects skew the TRB repertoire via impaired CD8+ selection. Study findings and constraints: Patients with PRAID showed a restricted number of unique TRB V-J gene pairings. In patients with PRAID, every analyzed T-cell subset tended to show lower diversity and higher clonality.

Generated by immunoSEQ multiplex PCR, the TCRdb table keeps only in-frame clones and is missing some. The table lists tens of thousands of clones, roughly 91% of them singletons. CDR3 size: 13 residues. Germline loops: CDR1 ENHRY, CDR2 SYGVKD. V lost 2 bases, J lost 7 bases, and 12 bases lay in between. To note about this clone: What it binds is unknown.

PRAID featured prominent immunodeficiency. The input for sequencing was CD4+ T cells from PBMCs, taken after stem cell transplantation. The chain carries TRBV10-3 and TRBJ2-7; TRBD2 is a possible D gene (5 bases). This receptor was obtained from a human patient with POMP-related autoinflammation and immune dysregulation (PRAID). T cells may partly derive from the graft donor. This CDR3 is CAISETGMREQYF. The CDR3 bases are TGTGCCATCAGTGAGACCGGGATGAGAGAGCAGTACTTC.